Included here is one TCR beta chain sequence, with context. MiXCR, run by TCRdb on the reads, gives a single entry per CDR3 protein. The sample carries roughly 600,000 distinct CDR3 sequences, 24% recorded once. The data belong to a study of T cell repertoires in cytomegalovirus infection. Germline-derived CDR1 and CDR2 are LNHDA and SQIVND (reference sequence). With 7 bases removed from V and 8 bases from J, the gap between germline ends came to 18 bases. The CDR3 is 14 amino acids. The sample was CD8+ T cells from PBMCs. This chain joins TRBV19 and TRBJ1-3, with D tentatively TRBD1 (6 bases). This TCR was sampled from a human donor in good health (CMV status not recorded). Some clones in this sample may be carry-over from other donors' samples. CDR3 in DNA: TGTGCCAGTACGGAGAGGGGACAATTGGACACCATATATTTT. This gives the protein CASTERGQLDTIYF. Full variable domain (rest looked up from reference TRBV19 and TRBJ1-3): DGGITQSPKYLFRKEGQNVTLSCEQNLNHDAMYWYRQDPGQGLRLIYYSQIVNDFQKGDIAEGYSVSREKKESFPLTVTSAQKNPTAFYLCASTERGQLDTIYFGEGSWLTVV.